The 32 T cell receptor beta chains reported below all come from one sample, sequenced in a study of T cell responses to AZD1222 COVID-19 vaccine. Profiling relied on immunoSEQ multiplex PCR, and the TCRdb table lists in-frame clones only, not all of them. The sample contains about 140,000 clones, about 89% of which appear only once. The sample in question was peripheral blood, obtained on day 0 of AZD1222 vaccination. These receptors came from an adult in good health.

The chain couples TRBV27 to TRBJ1-1, with 8 nucleotides matching TRBD1. Germline CDR1 and CDR2: MNHEY and SMNVEV (reference sequence). J was trimmed by 6 bases and V by 6 bases; bases with no gene match: 6. The CDR3 contains 13 residues. In DNA, the CDR3 is TGTGCCAGCAGACCCCTACAGGGGGCTGAAGCTTTCTTT. Translating it yields CASRPLQGAEAFF.

The V gene is TRBV5-1, the J gene TRBJ2-7; D tentatively reads TRBD1 or TRBD2 (7 bases each). This CDR3 contains 18 residues. Germline assignment: CDR1 SGHRS and CDR2 YFSETQ. V was shortened by 0 bases and J by 2 bases, with 21 bases between the two germline ends. The CDR3 reads CASSLEVGGGGVTYEQYF. CDR3 bases: TGCGCCAGCAGCTTGGAGGTCGGGGGAGGGGGCGTCACCTACGAGCAGTACTTC.

The rearrangement joins TRBV6-2 or TRBV6-3 to TRBJ1-2, with D hard to call. Deletions cut 2 bases from V and 7 bases from J, with 11 bases between. Germline V CDR1 and CDR2: MNHEY, SVGEGT. The CDR3 sequence is 13 residues long. CDR3 region: CASSYGQRSGYTF. As DNA, the CDR3 is TGTGCCAGCAGTTACGGTCAGCGGAGTGGCTACACCTTC.

The chain carries TRBV7-2 and TRBJ1-2; D is unclear. V was trimmed by 1 base and J by 0 bases, leaving 6 bases between them. This CDR3 contains 14 residues. The germline V gene encodes CDR1 SGHTA and CDR2 FQGNSA. CDR3: CASSLEAANYGYTF. CDR3 in DNA: TGTGCCAGCAGCTTAGAAGCGGCTAACTATGGCTACACCTTC.

The CDR3 here is CASSSPGLAFNEQFF. The CDR3 DNA reads TGTGCCAGCAGCTCACCGGGACTAGCTTTCAATGAGCAGTTCTTC. The chain uses TRBV11-2 and TRBJ2-1; 9 bases agree with TRBD2. Trimming took 4 bases from V and 6 from J; bases not matched to a gene: 7. Germline-derived CDR1 and CDR2 are SGHAT and FQNNGV. The CDR3 loop spans 15 amino acids. Full variable domain (rest looked up from reference TRBV11-2 and TRBJ2-1): EAGVAQSPRYKIIEKRQSVAFWCNPISGHATLYWYQQILGQGPKLLIQFQNNGVVDDSQLPKDRFSAERLKGVDSTLKIQPAKLEDSAVYLCASSSPGLAFNEQFFGPGTRLTVL.

The J gene is TRBJ2-6, the V gene TRBV28; D call uncertain. CDR3 length: 15 residues. The V and J ends lost 4 bases and 1 base respectively, with 8 bases between them. Per the germline V gene, CDR1 is MDHEN and CDR2 is SYDVKM. The CDR3 bases are TGTGCCAGCAGTTCACGGATGTCTGGGGCCAACGTCCTGACTTTC. The encoded protein is CASSSRMSGANVLTF. Full variable domain (rest looked up from reference TRBV28 and TRBJ2-6): DVKVTQSSRYLVKRTGEKVFLECVQDMDHENMFWYRQDPGLGLRLIYFSYDVKMKEKGDIPEGYSVSREKKERFSLILESASTNQTSMYLCASSSRMSGANVLTFGAGSRLTVL.

The chain links TRBV6-5 to TRBJ1-2; 8 nucleotides agree with TRBD1. V trimming: 6 bases; J trimming: 8 bases; junction bases outside the gene matches: 14. CDR3 length: 15 residues. The germline CDR1 and CDR2 sequences are MNHEY and SVGAGI. CDR3 nucleotide sequence: TGTGCCAGCAGAGAGATAGGGACAGGTCTTCAGGGCTACACCTTC. It is translated as CASREIGTGLQGYTF.

The chain recombines TRBV19 with TRBJ1-5, with D unresolved. Germline V CDR1 and CDR2: LNHDA, SQIVND (reference sequence). The CDR3 loop spans 13 amino acids. Trimming left V 6 bases short and J 0 bases short, with 6 bases between. CDR3 DNA sequence: TGTGCCAGTAGATCGACTAGCAATCAGCCCCAGCATTTT. Its translation is CASRSTSNQPQHF. Filled out from reference TRBV19 and TRBJ1-5, the complete variable domain reads DGGITQSPKYLFRKEGQNVTLSCEQNLNHDAMYWYRQDPGQGLRLIYYSQIVNDFQKGDIAEGYSVSREKKESFPLTVTSAQKNPTAFYLCASRSTSNQPQHFGDGTRLSIL.

V is TRBV4-1 and J is TRBJ2-1, with D uncertain. V was cut by 4 bases and J by 0 bases, with 13 bases left in between. The germline CDR1 and CDR2 sequences are MGHRA and YSYEKL. The CDR3 runs 16 residues. The CDR3 is CASSPGMGSSYNEQFF. The CDR3 DNA follows: TGCGCCAGCAGCCCAGGCATGGGGTCCTCCTACAATGAGCAGTTCTTC.

Here the CDR3 reads CASTDTPGTEAFF. In DNA form, the CDR3 reads TGTGCCAGCACTGACACACCGGGAACAGAAGCTTTCTTT. The genes are TRBV11-1 and TRBJ1-1; D gene unclear. Germline V gives CDR1 SGHAT, CDR2 FQDESV (reference sequence). The V end was cut by 7 bases, the J end by 8 bases, with 17 bases between. This CDR3 is 13 amino acids long.

This clone was seen a single time. The chain recombines TRBV7-6 with TRBJ1-1; TRBD1 matches at 8 bases. This CDR3 is built from 14 residues. Germline trimming cut 3 bases from V and 4 bases from J; bases unmatched to any gene: 4. CDR1 SGHVS and CDR2 FNYEAQ come from the germline V gene. The CDR3 nucleotides are TGTGCCAGCAGCTTTGGACAGGGCGCCACTGAAGCTTTCTTT. Its protein is CASSFGQGATEAFF. Based on the CDR3 plus reference TRBV7-6 and TRBJ1-1, the full variable domain is GAGVSQSPRYKVTKRGQDVALRCDPISGHVSLYWYRQALGQGPEFLTYFNYEAQQDKSGLPNDRFSAERPEGSISTLTIQRTEQRDSAMYRCASSFGQGATEAFFGQGTRLTVV.

The V call is TRBV7-9, the J call TRBJ2-7; TRBD1 is a possible D gene (5 bases). V was pared by 2 bases and J by 7 bases, with 12 bases between. Looked up from germline, CDR1 is SEHNR and CDR2 is FQNEAQ (reference sequence). This CDR3 comprises 13 residues. The CDR3 here is CASSLWGAAEQYF. CDR3 bases: TGTGCCAGCAGCTTATGGGGCGCAGCGGAGCAGTACTTC.

V gene TRBV10-3 combines with J gene TRBJ1-1; D is unresolved. The CDR3 runs 13 residues. The V end was cut by 6 bases, the J end by 2 bases, with 10 bases between. In germline, CDR1 is ENHRY, CDR2 SYGVKD. Written as DNA, the CDR3 is TGTGCCATCAGCAAACAGTATAACACTGAAGCTTTCTTT. It is translated as CAISKQYNTEAFF.

The chain carries TRBV19 and TRBJ2-1, with D unresolved. Per the germline V gene, CDR1 is LNHDA and CDR2 is SQIVND (reference sequence). This CDR3 region has 18 residues. V lost 3 bases, J lost 4 bases, and 22 bases lay in between. The CDR3 is CASSMGTVAALSYNEQFF. CDR3 DNA: TGTGCCAGTAGTATGGGTACGGTTGCCGCACTCTCGTACAATGAGCAGTTCTTC.

This chain links TRBV7-2 with TRBJ1-6; 7 bases map to TRBD1. The V gene end was trimmed by 7 bases and the J gene end by 9 bases; junction bases not matched to a gene: 18. This CDR3 is 17 amino acids long. Germline V gene data show CDR1 as SGHTA and CDR2 as FQGNSA. The CDR3 reads CASTRGGATGVGSPLHF. CDR3 nucleotide sequence: TGTGCCAGCACTCGAGGGGGCGCTACAGGGGTCGGTTCACCCCTCCACTTT.

The chain uses TRBV20-1 and TRBJ2-7; unclear D gene. Per germline, CDR1 DFQATT and CDR2 SNEGSKA (reference sequence). The CDR3 is made up of 11 amino acids. Deletions cut 7 bases from V and 3 bases from J, with 10 bases between. The CDR3 coding sequence is TGCAGTGTTCAGGTCTACTACGAGCAGTACTTC. Translated: CSVQVYYEQYF.

J is TRBJ2-7 and V is TRBV11-1; 8 positions agree with TRBD2. CDR1 and CDR2 from the germline V gene are SGHAT and FQDESV (reference sequence). Trimming at V came to 4 bases and at J to 4 bases, leaving 3 bases not matched to a gene. This CDR3 has 13 residues. CDR3: CASSSRLAYEQYF. The CDR3 DNA is TGTGCCAGCAGCTCCCGACTAGCGTACGAGCAGTACTTC.

The chain joins TRBV7-9 to TRBJ1-1; TRBD1 agrees at 12 bases. CDR3 length equals 18 residues. Germline assignment: CDR1 SEHNR and CDR2 FQNEAQ (reference sequence). V was clipped by 5 bases and J by 5 bases; unmatched bases: 15. This chain's CDR3 is CASSIYGTGGGLGTEAFF. The CDR3 DNA follows: TGTGCCAGCAGCATCTACGGGACAGGGGGCGGTTTGGGAACTGAAGCTTTCTTT.

The chain is built from TRBV19 and TRBJ2-7, with D perhaps matching TRBD1 or TRBD2 (6 bases each). V lost 1 base, J lost 2 bases, and 9 bases lay in between. The CDR3 runs 14 residues. The germline V gene has CDR1 LNHDA and CDR2 SQIVND (reference sequence). CDR3 nucleotide sequence: TGTGCCAGTAGTATAGTCGGGGGCGCCTACGAGCAGTACTTC. Protein: CASSIVGGAYEQYF.

Only one count was recorded for this clone. CDR3 coding DNA: TGTGCCAGCAGCGTCGCGAGCCCCAATGAGCAGTTCTTC. Protein sequence: CASSVASPNEQFF. V and J are TRBV7-3 and TRBJ2-1; D gene unclear. The ends were cut back, 5 bases at V and 6 bases at J, with 11 bases in the middle. CDR3 size: 13 residues. Germline V gene sequence: CDR1 SGHTA, CDR2 FQGTGA.

The V call is TRBV28, the J call TRBJ2-7; D ambiguous. V was trimmed by 6 bases and J by 4 bases, leaving 13 bases between them. The CDR3 has 13 residues. CDR1 is MDHEN and CDR2 is SYDVKM in the germline V gene. As DNA, the CDR3 is TGTGCCAGCAGCCCGGCAGGTTTGTACGAGCAGTACTTC. It translates to CASSPAGLYEQYF.

This clone was seen a few times. This chain joins TRBV7-9 and TRBJ2-7; a weak D match, TRBD2 (6 bases). V dropped 1 base and J dropped 12 bases, with 13 bases sitting between them. This CDR3 is built from 12 residues. Germline V gene data show CDR1 as SEHNR and CDR2 as FQNEAQ (reference sequence). The CDR3 here is CASSLGRNGRYF. CDR3 nucleotide sequence: TGTGCCAGCAGCTTAGGAAGGAACGGGAGGTACTTC. Full variable domain (remainder filled in from reference TRBV7-9 and TRBJ2-7): DTGVSQNPRHKITKRGQNVTFRCDPISEHNRLYWYRQTLGQGPEFLTYFQNEAQLEKSRLLSDRFSAERPKGSFSTLEIQRTEQGDSAMYLCASSLGRNGRYFGPGTRLTVT.

The chain recombines TRBV28 with TRBJ2-2, with 12 nucleotides matching TRBD1. Trimming cost V 4 bases and J 4 bases; bases outside gene matches: 7. The CDR3 is 17 residues long. CDR1 and CDR2 from the germline V gene are MDHEN and SYDVKM. CDR3 region: CASSSPGQGARTGELFF. CDR3 bases: TGTGCCAGCAGTTCCCCGGGACAGGGGGCGCGCACCGGGGAGCTGTTTTTT.

This sequence joins TRBV28 and TRBJ1-4, with 7 bases matching TRBD1. With 7 bases clipped from V and 6 bases from J, the junction kept 11 bases outside the gene matches. This CDR3 spans 15 amino acids. The germline V gene has CDR1 MDHEN and CDR2 SYDVKM. The CDR3 coding sequence is TGTGCCAGCAAACTGCGGACAGGAAGAGATGAAAAACTGTTTTTT. It translates to CASKLRTGRDEKLFF.

This sequence joins TRBV7-2 and TRBJ2-7, with TRBD1 matching 9 bases. Germline-derived CDR1 and CDR2 are SGHTA and FQGNSA. This CDR3 spans 17 amino acids. Germline trimming cut 2 bases from V and 2 bases from J; bases unmatched to any gene: 10. CDR3 protein: CASSLRGGDRATYEQYF. In nucleotides, the CDR3 is TGTGCCAGCAGCTTAAGGGGTGGGGACAGGGCCACCTACGAGCAGTACTTC. Full variable domain (outside the CDR3, taken from reference TRBV7-2 and TRBJ2-7): GAGVSQSPSNKVTEKGKDVELRCDPISGHTALYWYRQSLGQGLEFLIYFQGNSAPDKSGLPSDRFSAERTGGSVSTLTIQRTQQEDSAVYLCASSLRGGDRATYEQYFGPGTRLTVT.

J is TRBJ1-2 and V is TRBV18; 7 bases are a match to TRBD1. The germline V gene has CDR1 KGHSH and CDR2 LQKENI. The CDR3 has 14 residues. The junction had 10 bases not matched to a gene; V was cut back by 5 bases and J by 7 bases. CDR3: CASSSWDSGSGYTF. CDR3 DNA: TGTGCCAGCTCAAGCTGGGACAGCGGTTCTGGCTACACCTTC.

This clone was seen only once. V usage is TRBV11-1 and J usage is TRBJ2-1, with D hard to call. Germline V gene sequence: CDR1 SGHAT, CDR2 FQDESV (reference sequence). Trimming pared 3 bases from V and 5 bases from J, leaving 8 bases between. The CDR3 sequence is 13 residues long. CDR3 sequence (DNA): TGTGCCAGCAGCTTCAAGACCCACAATGAGCAGTTCTTC. Its protein product is CASSFKTHNEQFF.

This rearrangement joins TRBV30 to TRBJ1-2; D remains ambiguous. The CDR3 runs to 11 residues. Per the germline V gene, CDR1 is GTSNPN and CDR2 is SVGIG (reference sequence). Between the trimmed V and J ends, which lost 5 bases and 5 bases, there was a span of 9 bases. CDR3 loop: CAWWGSYGYTF. In DNA, the CDR3 is TGTGCCTGGTGGGGTAGTTATGGCTACACCTTC.

This sequence joins TRBV7-9 and TRBJ1-1; D may be TRBD1 (6 bases). Germline-derived CDR1 and CDR2 are SEHNR and FQNEAQ (reference sequence). V was pared by 5 bases and J by 0 bases, with 13 bases between. There are 15 residues in the CDR3. CDR3 sequence (DNA): TGTGCCAGCAGCCTCTCCGGGGGCTTGAACACTGAAGCTTTCTTT. Its translation is CASSLSGGLNTEAFF.

V is TRBV5-1 and J is TRBJ1-2, with 7 bases matching TRBD1. The CDR3 is 16 amino acids. The V gene's germline CDR1 is SGHRS and CDR2 YFSETQ. V lost 1 base, J lost 1 base, and 7 bases stayed unmatched. CDR3 protein: CASSLRTGGNNYGYTF. The CDR3 DNA sequence: TGCGCCAGCAGCTTGAGGACAGGCGGGAATAACTATGGCTACACCTTC. Based on the CDR3 plus reference TRBV5-1 and TRBJ1-2, the full variable domain is KAGVTQTPRYLIKTRGQQVTLSCSPISGHRSVSWYQQTPGQGLQFLFEYFSETQRNKGNFPGRFSGRQFSNSRSEMNVSTLELGDSALYLCASSLRTGGNNYGYTFGSGTRLTVV.

The chain carries TRBV4-1 and TRBJ2-1; possible D gene TRBD1, 6 bases. Trimming took off 3 bases at V and 4 bases at J, with 19 bases between the two ends. The CDR3 consists of 17 residues. Per the germline V gene, CDR1 is MGHRA and CDR2 is YSYEKL. Here the CDR3 reads CASSQARGRKDYNEQFF. The DNA for the CDR3 is TGCGCCAGCAGCCAGGCCAGGGGACGGAAAGATTACAATGAGCAGTTCTTC.

This chain connects TRBV27 to TRBJ2-2; D unresolved. The V end was cut by 6 bases, the J end by 7 bases, with 18 bases between. The germline gives CDR1 MNHEY, CDR2 SMNVEV (reference sequence). The CDR3 contains 15 residues. The CDR3 loop reads CASSFVASGGGELFF. The CDR3 DNA is TGTGCCAGCAGCTTCGTGGCTTCGGGTGGCGGGGAGCTGTTTTTT.